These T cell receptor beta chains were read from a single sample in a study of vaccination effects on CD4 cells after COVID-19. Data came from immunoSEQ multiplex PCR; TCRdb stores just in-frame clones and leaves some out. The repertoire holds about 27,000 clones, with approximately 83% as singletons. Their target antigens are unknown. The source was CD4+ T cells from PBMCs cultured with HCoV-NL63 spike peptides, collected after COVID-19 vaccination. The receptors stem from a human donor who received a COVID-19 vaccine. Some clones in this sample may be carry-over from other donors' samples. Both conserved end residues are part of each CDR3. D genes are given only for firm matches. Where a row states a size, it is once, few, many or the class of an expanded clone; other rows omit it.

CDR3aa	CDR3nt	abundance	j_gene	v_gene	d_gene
CASSPGQPNYGYTF	TGTGCCAGCAGCCCGGGACAGCCGAACTATGGCTACACCTTC	.	TRBJ1-2	TRBV5-8	TRBD1
CASSQALAGVHNEQFF	TGCGCCAGCAGCCAAGCCTTAGCGGGGGTGCACAATGAGCAGTTCTTC	once	TRBJ2-1	TRBV4-1	TRBD2
CASSLEASLGLFF	TGTGCCAGCAGTTTAGAAGCGTCTTTGGGGCTGTTTTTT	.	TRBJ2-2	TRBV12-3/TRBV12-4	.
CASSQRDRSGGYTF	TGTGCCAGCAGCCAGCGGGACAGGTCGGGCGGCTACACCTTC	once	TRBJ1-2	TRBV5-8	TRBD1
CASSQVQPRVSQDSRSGNTIYF	TGCGCCAGCAGCCAAGTTCAGCCCCGTGTGTCTCAAGACTCTCGTTCTGGAAACACCATATATTTT	.	TRBJ1-3	TRBV4-1	.
CASIQQASGGEGYTF	TGTGCCAGCATCCAACAGGCGTCGGGGGGCGAGGGCTACACCTTC	.	TRBJ1-2	TRBV28	.
CASSERQGVVDTQYF	TGTGCCAGCAGTGAAAGGCAGGGAGTGGTGGATACGCAGTATTTT	once	TRBJ2-3	TRBV6-1	.
CASSRNAQALQETQYF	TGTGCCAGCTCACGTAACGCCCAAGCTTTACAAGAGACCCAGTACTTC	.	TRBJ2-5	TRBV18	.
CASSLRAETNYGYTF	TGTGCCAGCAGCTTGAGGGCAGAAACTAACTATGGCTACACCTTC	.	TRBJ1-2	TRBV7-8	.
CSAGLAGGANEQFF	TGCAGCGCTGGCTTAGCGGGGGGAGCGAATGAGCAGTTCTTC	.	TRBJ2-1	TRBV29-1	TRBD2
CASGQIAGDNEQFF	TGTGCCAGCGGACAAATAGCGGGGGACAATGAGCAGTTCTTC	.	TRBJ2-1	TRBV6-6	TRBD2
CASSTQGFGETQYF	TGTGCCAGCAGTACGCAGGGGTTTGGGGAGACCCAGTACTTC	.	TRBJ2-5	TRBV6-5	.